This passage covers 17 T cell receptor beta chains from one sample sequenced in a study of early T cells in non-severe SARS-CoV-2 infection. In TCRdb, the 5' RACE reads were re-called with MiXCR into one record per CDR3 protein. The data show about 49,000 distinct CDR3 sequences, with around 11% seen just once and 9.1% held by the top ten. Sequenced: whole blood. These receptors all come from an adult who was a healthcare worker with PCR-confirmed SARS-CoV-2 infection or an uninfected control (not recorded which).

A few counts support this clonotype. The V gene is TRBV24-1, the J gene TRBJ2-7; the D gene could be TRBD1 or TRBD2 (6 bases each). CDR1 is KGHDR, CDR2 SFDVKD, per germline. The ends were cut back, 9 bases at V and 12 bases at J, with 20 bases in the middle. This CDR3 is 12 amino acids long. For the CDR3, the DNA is TGTGCCACCGTCGAGGGGGGCGGACCCCCGTACTTC. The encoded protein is CATVEGGGPPYF.

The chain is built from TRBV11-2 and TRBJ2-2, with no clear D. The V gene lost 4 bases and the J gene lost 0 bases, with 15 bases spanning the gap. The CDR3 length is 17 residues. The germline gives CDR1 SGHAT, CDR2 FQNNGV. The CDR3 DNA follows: TGTGCCAGCAGCTATCCAAAAGGACGGCCGAACACCGGGGAGCTGTTTTTT. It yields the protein CASSYPKGRPNTGELFF.

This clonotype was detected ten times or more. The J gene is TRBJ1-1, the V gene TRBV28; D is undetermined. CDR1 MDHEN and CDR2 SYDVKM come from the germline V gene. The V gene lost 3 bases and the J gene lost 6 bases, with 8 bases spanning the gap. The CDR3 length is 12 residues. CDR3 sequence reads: CASSFPKAEAFF. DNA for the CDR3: TGTGCCAGCAGTTTCCCAAAAGCTGAAGCTTTCTTT. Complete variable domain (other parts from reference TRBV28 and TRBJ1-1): DVKVTQSSRYLVKRTGEKVFLECVQDMDHENMFWYRQDPGLGLRLIYFSYDVKMKEKGDIPEGYSVSREKKERFSLILESASTNQTSMYLCASSFPKAEAFFGQGTRLTVV.

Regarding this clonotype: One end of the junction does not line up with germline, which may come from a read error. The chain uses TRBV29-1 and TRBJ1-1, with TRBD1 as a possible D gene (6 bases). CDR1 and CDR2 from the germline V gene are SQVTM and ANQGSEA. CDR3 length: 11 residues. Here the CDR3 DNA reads TGCAGCGCTTGGGACATCACTGAAGCTTACTTT. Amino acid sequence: CSAWDITEAYF.

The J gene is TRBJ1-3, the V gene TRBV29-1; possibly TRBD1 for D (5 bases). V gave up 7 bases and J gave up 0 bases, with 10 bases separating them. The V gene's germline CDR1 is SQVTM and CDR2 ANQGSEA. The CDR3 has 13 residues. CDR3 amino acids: CSAGGSSGNTIYF. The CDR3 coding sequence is TGCAGCGCTGGGGGAAGCTCTGGAAACACCATATATTTT.

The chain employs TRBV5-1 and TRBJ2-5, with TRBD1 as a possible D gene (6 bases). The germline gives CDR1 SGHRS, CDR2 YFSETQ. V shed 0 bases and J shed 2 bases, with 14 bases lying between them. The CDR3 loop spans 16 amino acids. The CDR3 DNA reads TGCGCCAGCAGCTTGGAGTTGACAGGATTTCAAGAGACCCAGTACTTC. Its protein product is CASSLELTGFQETQYF.

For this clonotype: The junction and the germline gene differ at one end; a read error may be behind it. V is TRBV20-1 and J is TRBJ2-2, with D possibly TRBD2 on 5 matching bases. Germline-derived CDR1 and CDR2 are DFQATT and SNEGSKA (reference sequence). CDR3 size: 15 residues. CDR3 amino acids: CSARDFTQNTGDLFF. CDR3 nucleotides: TGCAGTGCTAGAGATTTCACCCAGAACACCGGGGATCTGTTTTTT.

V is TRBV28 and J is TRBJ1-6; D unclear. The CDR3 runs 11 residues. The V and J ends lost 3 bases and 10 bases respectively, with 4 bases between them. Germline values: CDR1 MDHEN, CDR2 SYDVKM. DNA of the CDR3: TGTGCCAGCAGTTTGGGATCACCCCTCCACTTT. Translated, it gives CASSLGSPLHF.

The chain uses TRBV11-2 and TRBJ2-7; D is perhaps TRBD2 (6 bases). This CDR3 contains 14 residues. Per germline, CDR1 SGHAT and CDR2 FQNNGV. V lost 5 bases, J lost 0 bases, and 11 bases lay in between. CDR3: CASSRRGSSYEQYF. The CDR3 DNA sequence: TGTGCCAGCAGCCGGCGGGGAAGCTCCTACGAGCAGTACTTC.

CDR3: CASSQGGNGLEGEQYF. In nucleotides, the CDR3 is TGCGCCAGCAGCCAAGGTGGTAACGGACTTGAGGGCGAGCAGTACTTC. The chain combines TRBV4-1 with TRBJ2-7; weak D call: TRBD2 (5 bases). The germline CDR1 and CDR2 sequences are MGHRA and YSYEKL. V shed 1 base and J shed 6 bases, with 19 bases lying between them. The CDR3 contains 16 residues.

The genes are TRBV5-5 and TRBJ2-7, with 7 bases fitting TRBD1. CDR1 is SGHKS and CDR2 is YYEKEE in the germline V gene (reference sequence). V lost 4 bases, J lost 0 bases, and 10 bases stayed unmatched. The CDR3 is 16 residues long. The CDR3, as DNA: TGTGCCAGCAGCGAAAGACAGGGCCTAAGCTCCTACGAGCAGTACTTC. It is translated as CASSERQGLSSYEQYF. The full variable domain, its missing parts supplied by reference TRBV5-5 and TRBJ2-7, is DAGVTQSPTHLIKTRGQQVTLRCSPISGHKSVSWYQQVLGQGPQFIFQYYEKEERGRGNFPDRFSARQFPNYSSELNVNALLLGDSALYLCASSERQGLSSYEQYFGPGTRLTVT.

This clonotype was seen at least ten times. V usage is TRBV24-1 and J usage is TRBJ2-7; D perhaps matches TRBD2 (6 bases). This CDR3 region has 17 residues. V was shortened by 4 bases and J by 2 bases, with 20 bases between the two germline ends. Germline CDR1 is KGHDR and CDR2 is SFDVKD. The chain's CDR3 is CATSDSRGTKDPYEQYF. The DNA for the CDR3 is TGTGCCACCAGTGACTCCCGCGGGACCAAAGACCCCTACGAGCAGTACTTC.

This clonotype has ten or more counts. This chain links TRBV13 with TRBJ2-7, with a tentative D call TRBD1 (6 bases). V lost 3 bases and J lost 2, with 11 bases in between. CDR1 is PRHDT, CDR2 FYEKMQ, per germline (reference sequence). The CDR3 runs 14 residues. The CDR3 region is CASSFKGQTYEQYF. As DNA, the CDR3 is TGTGCCAGCAGCTTTAAAGGACAGACCTACGAGCAGTACTTC.

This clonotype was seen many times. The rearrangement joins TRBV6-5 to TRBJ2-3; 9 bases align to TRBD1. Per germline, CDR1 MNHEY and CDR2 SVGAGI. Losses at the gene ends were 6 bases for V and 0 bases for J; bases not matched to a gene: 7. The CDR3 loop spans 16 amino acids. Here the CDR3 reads CASSLTGGVSTDTQYF. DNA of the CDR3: TGTGCCAGCAGCCTGACAGGGGGAGTTAGCACAGATACGCAGTATTTT.

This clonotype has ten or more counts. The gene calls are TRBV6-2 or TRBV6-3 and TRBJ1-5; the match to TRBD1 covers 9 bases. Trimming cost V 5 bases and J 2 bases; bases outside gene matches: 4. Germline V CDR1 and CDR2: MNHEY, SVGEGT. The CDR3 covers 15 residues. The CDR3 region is CASSGQGLGNQPQHF. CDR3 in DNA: TGTGCCAGCAGTGGACAGGGGCTGGGCAATCAGCCCCAGCATTTT.

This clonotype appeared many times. CDR3 sequence reads: CASSQVGGRKRPAVGIQYF. For the CDR3, the DNA is TGCGCCAGCAGCCAAGTGGGGGGTCGGAAGCGGCCGGCTGTAGGCATTCAGTACTTC. The rearrangement uses TRBV4-1 and TRBJ2-4, with a weak D call TRBD2 (6 bases). Germline loops: CDR1 MGHRA, CDR2 YSYEKL. The CDR3 contains 19 residues. Trimming removed 1 base from V and 9 bases from J, with 28 bases in between.

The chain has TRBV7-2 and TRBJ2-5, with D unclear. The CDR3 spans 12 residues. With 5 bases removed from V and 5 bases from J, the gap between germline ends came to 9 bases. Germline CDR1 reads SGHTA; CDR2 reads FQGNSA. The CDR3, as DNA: TGTGCCAGCAGCCAGTCTGGCGAGACCCAGTACTTC. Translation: CASSQSGETQYF. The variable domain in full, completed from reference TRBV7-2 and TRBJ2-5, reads GAGVSQSPSNKVTEKGKDVELRCDPISGHTALYWYRQSLGQGLEFLIYFQGNSAPDKSGLPSDRFSAERTGGSVSTLTIQRTQQEDSAVYLCASSQSGETQYFGPGTRLLVL.